This is a list of T cell receptor beta chains from one sample in a study of identical twins. MiXCR, applied by TCRdb to the 5' RACE reads, yields one record per CDR3 protein. This table has approximately 300,000 distinct CDR3 sequences, roughly 9% appearing once. These data also featured in a second study, about yellow fever vaccine responses in identical twins.

Source material: CD8+ T cells sorted from blood. The receptor set was obtained from a woman aged 18-35 years in good health. CDR3s include the opening cysteine and the closing phenylalanine or tryptophan. A D gene is named only where the DNA matches it firmly. A clone size is listed for some rows: how often the clone was seen (once, few, many), or a class if it is expanded.

D gene	clone size	V gene	J gene	CDR3 protein	CDR3 DNA
.	many	TRBV4-3	TRBJ2-5	CASSPDRLLETQYF	TGCGCCAGCAGCCCCGACAGGCTCTTGGAGACCCAGTACTTC
.	many	TRBV20-1	TRBJ2-1	CSASRPSYNEQFF	TGCAGTGCTAGCAGGCCCTCCTACAATGAGCAGTTCTTC
.	many	TRBV5-1	TRBJ2-1	CASGDSNYNEQFF	TGCGCCAGCGGGGACTCGAACTACAATGAGCAGTTCTTC
.	.	TRBV11-2	TRBJ2-1	CASSLVAPNEQFF	TGTGCCAGCAGCTTAGTGGCCCCTAATGAGCAGTTCTTC
.	many	TRBV29-1	TRBJ2-1	CSVEGGEGGNDYNEQFF	TGCAGCGTTGAAGGCGGGGAGGGGGGAAACGATTACAATGAGCAGTTCTTC
.	.	TRBV20-1	TRBJ2-6	CSASRPGANVLTF	TGCAGTGCTAGCCGACCTGGGGCCAACGTCCTGACTTTC
TRBD2	few	TRBV6-1	TRBJ2-3	CASSEGLGHTDTQYF	TGTGCCAGCAGTGAGGGACTAGGACACACAGATACGCAGTATTTT
.	.	TRBV15	TRBJ1-5	CATSRARGGNQPQHF	TGTGCCACCAGCAGAGCACGGGGTGGCAATCAGCCCCAGCATTTT
TRBD1	.	TRBV6-4	TRBJ2-3	CASSPNGQGPDTQYF	TGTGCCAGCAGTCCAAACGGACAGGGCCCAGATACGCAGTATTTT
TRBD1	.	TRBV10-2	TRBJ1-2	CASSEFFGTADNYGYTF	TGCGCCAGCAGTGAGTTTTTTGGGACAGCGGATAACTATGGCTACACCTTC
TRBD1	many	TRBV9	TRBJ1-2	CASSGQGTDGYTF	TGTGCCAGCAGCGGACAGGGAACTGATGGCTACACCTTC
.	few	TRBV9	TRBJ2-2	CASSPTSRGRTGELFF	TGTGCCAGCAGCCCGACCTCTCGGGGGCGGACCGGGGAGCTGTTTTTT
.	.	TRBV20-1	TRBJ2-2	CSARGLADNTGELFF	TGCAGTGCTAGGGGTCTAGCAGATAACACCGGGGAGCTGTTTTTT
.	.	TRBV11-2	TRBJ2-7	CASSSPTRDEQYF	TGTGCCAGCAGCTCCCCTACTAGAGACGAGCAGTACTTC
.	many	TRBV2	TRBJ2-1	CASSERGHSSYNEQFF	TGTGCCAGCAGTGAAAGGGGCCATAGCTCCTACAATGAGCAGTTCTTC
TRBD1	many	TRBV15	TRBJ2-5	CATKPGTEETQYF	TGTGCCACCAAACCCGGGACAGAGGAGACCCAGTACTTC
.	.	TRBV4-3	TRBJ2-3	CASSQDPGVADTQYF	TGCGCCAGCAGCCAAGATCCGGGAGTGGCAGATACGCAGTATTTT
TRBD2	.	TRBV20-1	TRBJ2-1	CSARTGGGDNEQFF	TGCAGTGCTAGAACCGGGGGGGGGGACAATGAGCAGTTCTTC
.	many	TRBV29-1	TRBJ2-5	CSVDGGETQYF	TGCAGCGTGGACGGAGGCGAGACCCAGTACTTC
TRBD2	.	TRBV7-9	TRBJ2-3	CASSATSGGTDTQYF	TGTGCCAGCAGCGCGACTAGCGGGGGCACAGATACGCAGTATTTT
TRBD1	few	TRBV7-2	TRBJ1-2	CASSLGGYYGYTF	TGTGCCAGCAGCCTAGGGGGCTACTATGGCTACACCTTC
TRBD1	few	TRBV20-1	TRBJ1-1	CSALDRGGFGTEAFF	TGCAGTGCTTTGGACAGGGGGGGTTTTGGGACTGAAGCTTTCTTT